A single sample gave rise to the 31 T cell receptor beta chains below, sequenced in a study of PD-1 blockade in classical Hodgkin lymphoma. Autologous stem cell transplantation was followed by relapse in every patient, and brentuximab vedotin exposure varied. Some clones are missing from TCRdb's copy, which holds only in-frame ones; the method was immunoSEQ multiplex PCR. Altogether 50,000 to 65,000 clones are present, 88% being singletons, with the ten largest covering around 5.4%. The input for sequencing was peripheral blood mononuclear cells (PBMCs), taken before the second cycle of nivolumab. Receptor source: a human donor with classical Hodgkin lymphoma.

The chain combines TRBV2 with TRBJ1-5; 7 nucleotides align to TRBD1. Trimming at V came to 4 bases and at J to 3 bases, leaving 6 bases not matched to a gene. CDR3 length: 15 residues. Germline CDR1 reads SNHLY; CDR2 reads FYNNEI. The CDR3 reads CASSGQTGFNQPQHF. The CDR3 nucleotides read TGTGCCAGCAGTGGTCAGACAGGGTTCAATCAGCCCCAGCATTTT.

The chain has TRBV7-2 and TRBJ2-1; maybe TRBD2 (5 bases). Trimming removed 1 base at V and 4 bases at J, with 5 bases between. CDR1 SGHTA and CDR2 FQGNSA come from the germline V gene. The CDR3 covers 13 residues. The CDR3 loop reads CASSLGLYNEQFF. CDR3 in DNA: TGTGCCAGCAGCTTAGGACTATACAATGAGCAGTTCTTC.

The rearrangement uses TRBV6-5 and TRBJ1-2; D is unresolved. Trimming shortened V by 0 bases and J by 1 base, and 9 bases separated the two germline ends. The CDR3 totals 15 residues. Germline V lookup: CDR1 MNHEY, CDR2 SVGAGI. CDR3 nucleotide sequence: TGTGCCAGCAGTTACTCGATCAGGAGTAACTATGGCTACACCTTC. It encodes CASSYSIRSNYGYTF.

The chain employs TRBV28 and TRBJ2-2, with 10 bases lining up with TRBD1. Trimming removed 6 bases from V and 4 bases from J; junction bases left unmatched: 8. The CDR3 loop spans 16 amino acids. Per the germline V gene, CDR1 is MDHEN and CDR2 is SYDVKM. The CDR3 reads CASSKPGQGPTGELFF. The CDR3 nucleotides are TGTGCCAGCAGCAAACCGGGACAGGGGCCCACCGGGGAGCTGTTTTTT. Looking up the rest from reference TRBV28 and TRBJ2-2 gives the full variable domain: DVKVTQSSRYLVKRTGEKVFLECVQDMDHENMFWYRQDPGLGLRLIYFSYDVKMKEKGDIPEGYSVSREKKERFSLILESASTNQTSMYLCASSKPGQGPTGELFFGEGSRLTVL.

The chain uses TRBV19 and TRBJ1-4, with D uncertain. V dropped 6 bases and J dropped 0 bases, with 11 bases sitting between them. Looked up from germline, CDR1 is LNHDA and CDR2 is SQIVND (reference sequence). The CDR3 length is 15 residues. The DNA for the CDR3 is TGTGCCAGTAGACGCCTAGAAGCAACTAATGAAAAACTGTTTTTT. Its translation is CASRRLEATNEKLFF.

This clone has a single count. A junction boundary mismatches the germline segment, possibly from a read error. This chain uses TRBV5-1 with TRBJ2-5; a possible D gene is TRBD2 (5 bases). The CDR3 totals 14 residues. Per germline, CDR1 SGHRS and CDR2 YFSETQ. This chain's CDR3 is CASSHNRGQGTQYF. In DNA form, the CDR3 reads TGCGCCAGCAGCCACAACCGGGGTCAAGGGACCCAGTACTTC. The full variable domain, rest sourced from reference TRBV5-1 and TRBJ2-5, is KAGVTQTPRYLIKTRGQQVTLSCSPISGHRSVSWYQQTPGQGLQFLFEYFSETQRNKGNFPGRFSGRQFSNSRSEMNVSTLELGDSALYLCASSHNRGQGTQYFGPGTRLLVL.

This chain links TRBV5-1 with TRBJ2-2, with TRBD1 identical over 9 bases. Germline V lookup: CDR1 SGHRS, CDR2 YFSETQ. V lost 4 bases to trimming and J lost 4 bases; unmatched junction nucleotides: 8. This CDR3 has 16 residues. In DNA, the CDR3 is TGCGCCAGCAGCCCGGGACAGGGAAGGGGCACCGGGGAGCTGTTTTTT. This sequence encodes CASSPGQGRGTGELFF.

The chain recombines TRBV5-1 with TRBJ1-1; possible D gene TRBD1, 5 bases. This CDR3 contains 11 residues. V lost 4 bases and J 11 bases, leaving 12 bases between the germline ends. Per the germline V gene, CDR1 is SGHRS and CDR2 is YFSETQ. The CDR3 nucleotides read TGCGCCAGCAGCGCAGGGAGTGGGGCTTTCTTT. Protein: CASSAGSGAFF. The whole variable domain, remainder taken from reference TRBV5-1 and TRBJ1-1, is KAGVTQTPRYLIKTRGQQVTLSCSPISGHRSVSWYQQTPGQGLQFLFEYFSETQRNKGNFPGRFSGRQFSNSRSEMNVSTLELGDSALYLCASSAGSGAFFGQGTRLTVV.

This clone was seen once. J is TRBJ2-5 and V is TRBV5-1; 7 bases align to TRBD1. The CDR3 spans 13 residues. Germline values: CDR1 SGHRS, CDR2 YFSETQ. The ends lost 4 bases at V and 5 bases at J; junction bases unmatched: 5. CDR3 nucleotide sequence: TGCGCCAGCAGCGCGACAGGGATGGAGACCCAGTACTTC. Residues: CASSATGMETQYF.

The CDR3 DNA is TGTGCCATCAGTGAGTCGAGAGCGGGGGGCTTACTTGGGGCGGATACGCAGTATTTT. Translated, it gives CAISESRAGGLLGADTQYF. The J gene is TRBJ2-3, the V gene TRBV10-3; 9 positions agree with TRBD2. Trimming removed 0 bases from V and 6 bases from J; junction bases left unmatched: 16. The CDR3 extends over 19 amino acids. The V gene's germline CDR1 is ENHRY and CDR2 SYGVKD.

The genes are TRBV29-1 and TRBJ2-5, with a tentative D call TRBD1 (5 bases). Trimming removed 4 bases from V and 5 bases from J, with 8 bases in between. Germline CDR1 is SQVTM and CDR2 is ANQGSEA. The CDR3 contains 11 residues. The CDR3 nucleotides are TGCAGCGTTGGGACAATTGAGACCCAGTACTTC. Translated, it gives CSVGTIETQYF. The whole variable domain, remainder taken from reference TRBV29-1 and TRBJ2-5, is SAVISQKPSRDICQRGTSLTIQCQVDSQVTMMFWYRQQPGQSLTLIATANQGSEATYESGFVIDKFPISRPNLTFSTLTVSNMSPEDSSIYLCSVGTIETQYFGPGTRLLVL.

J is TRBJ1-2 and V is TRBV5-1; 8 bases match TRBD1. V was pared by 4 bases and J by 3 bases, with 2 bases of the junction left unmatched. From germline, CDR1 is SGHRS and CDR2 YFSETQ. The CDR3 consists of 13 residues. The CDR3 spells CASSQTGDYGYTF. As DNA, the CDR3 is TGCGCCAGCAGCCAGACAGGGGACTATGGCTACACCTTC.

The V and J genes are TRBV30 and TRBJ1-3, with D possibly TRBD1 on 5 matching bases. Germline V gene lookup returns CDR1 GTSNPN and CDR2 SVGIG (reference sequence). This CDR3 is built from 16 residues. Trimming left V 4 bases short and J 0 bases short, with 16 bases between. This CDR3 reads CAWTPYTGPSGNTIYF. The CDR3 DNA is TGTGCCTGGACTCCATATACGGGGCCCTCTGGAAACACCATATATTTT.

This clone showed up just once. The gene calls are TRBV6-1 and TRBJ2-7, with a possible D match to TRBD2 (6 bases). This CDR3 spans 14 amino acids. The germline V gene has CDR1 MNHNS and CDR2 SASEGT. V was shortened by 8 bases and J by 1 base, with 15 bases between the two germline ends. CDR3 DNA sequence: TGTGCCAGCGTACGAGGAGGAGGGTCCTACGAGCAGTACTTC. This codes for CASVRGGGSYEQYF.

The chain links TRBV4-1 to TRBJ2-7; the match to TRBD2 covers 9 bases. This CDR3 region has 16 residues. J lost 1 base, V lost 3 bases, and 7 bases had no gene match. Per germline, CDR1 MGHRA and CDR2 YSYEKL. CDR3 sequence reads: CASSQLAGIASYEQYF. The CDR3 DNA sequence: TGCGCCAGCAGCCAGCTAGCGGGGATCGCTTCCTACGAGCAGTACTTC.

This CDR3 is CASCPQVGATDTQYF. The DNA for the CDR3 is TGCGCCAGTTGCCCGCAGGTGGGGGCCACAGATACGCAGTATTTT. J is TRBJ2-3 and V is TRBV5-1, with D perhaps TRBD1 (6 bases). The CDR3 runs to 15 residues. Looked up from germline, CDR1 is SGHRS and CDR2 is YFSETQ. Trimming removed 8 bases at V and 2 bases at J, with 18 bases between.

In DNA, the CDR3 is TGTGCCAGCAGCCATCCGACAGGGACTTATGGCTACACCTTC. It specifies CASSHPTGTYGYTF. This chain connects TRBV7-9 to TRBJ1-2; 7 bases are a match to TRBD1. V lost 5 bases to trimming and J lost 5 bases; unmatched junction nucleotides: 8. Germline CDR1 reads SEHNR; CDR2 reads FQNEAQ (reference sequence). The CDR3 is 14 amino acids.

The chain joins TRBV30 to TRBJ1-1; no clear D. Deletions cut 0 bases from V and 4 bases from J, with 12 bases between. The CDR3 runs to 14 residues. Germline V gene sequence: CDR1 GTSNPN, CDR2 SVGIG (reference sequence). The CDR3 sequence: CAWSVDSWATEAFF. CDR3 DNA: TGTGCCTGGAGTGTGGACTCCTGGGCCACTGAAGCTTTCTTT.

CDR3 in DNA: TGCGCCAGCAGCTCCCCGCGGACAGGGACCTCCTACGAGCAGTACTTC. It is translated as CASSSPRTGTSYEQYF. J is TRBJ2-7 and V is TRBV5-1, with TRBD1 matching 8 bases. Trimming removed 3 bases from V and 0 bases from J; junction bases left unmatched: 8. The germline gives CDR1 SGHRS, CDR2 YFSETQ. CDR3 length equals 16 residues.

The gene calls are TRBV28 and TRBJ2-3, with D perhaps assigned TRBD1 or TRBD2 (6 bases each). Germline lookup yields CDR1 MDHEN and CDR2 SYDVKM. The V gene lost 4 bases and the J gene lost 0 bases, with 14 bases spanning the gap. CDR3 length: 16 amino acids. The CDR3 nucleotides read TGTGCCAGCAGTTCGCCGGGGGCAAAAAGCACAGATACGCAGTATTTT. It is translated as CASSSPGAKSTDTQYF. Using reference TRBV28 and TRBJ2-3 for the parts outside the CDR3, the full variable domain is DVKVTQSSRYLVKRTGEKVFLECVQDMDHENMFWYRQDPGLGLRLIYFSYDVKMKEKGDIPEGYSVSREKKERFSLILESASTNQTSMYLCASSSPGAKSTDTQYFGPGTRLTVL.

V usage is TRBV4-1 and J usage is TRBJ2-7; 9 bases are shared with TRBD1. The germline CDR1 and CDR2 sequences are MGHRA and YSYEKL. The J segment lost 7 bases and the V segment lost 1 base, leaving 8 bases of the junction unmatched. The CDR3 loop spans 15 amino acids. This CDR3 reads CASSQVVQGAREQYF. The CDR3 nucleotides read TGCGCCAGCAGCCAAGTTGTACAGGGGGCGAGGGAGCAGTACTTC.

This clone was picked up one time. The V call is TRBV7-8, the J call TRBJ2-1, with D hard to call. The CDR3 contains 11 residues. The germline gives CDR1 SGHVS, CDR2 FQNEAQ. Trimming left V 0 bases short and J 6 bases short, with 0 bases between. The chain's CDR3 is CASSLANEQFF. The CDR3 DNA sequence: TGTGCCAGCAGCTTAGCCAATGAGCAGTTCTTC. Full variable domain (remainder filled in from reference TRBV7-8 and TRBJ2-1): GAGVSQSPRYKVAKRGQDVALRCDPISGHVSLFWYQQALGQGPEFLTYFQNEAQLDKSGLPSDRFFAERPEGSVSTLKIQRTQQEDSAVYLCASSLANEQFFGPGTRLTVL.

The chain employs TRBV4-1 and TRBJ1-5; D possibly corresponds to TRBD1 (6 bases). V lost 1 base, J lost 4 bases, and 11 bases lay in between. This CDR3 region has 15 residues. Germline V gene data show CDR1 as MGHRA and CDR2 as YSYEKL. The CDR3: CASSQVKGGNQPQHF. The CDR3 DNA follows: TGCGCCAGCAGCCAAGTAAAGGGGGGGAATCAGCCCCAGCATTTT.

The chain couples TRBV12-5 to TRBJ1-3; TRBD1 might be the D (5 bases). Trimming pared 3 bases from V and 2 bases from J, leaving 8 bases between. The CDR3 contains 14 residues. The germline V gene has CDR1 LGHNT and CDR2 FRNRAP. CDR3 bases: TGTGCTAGTGGTTTCGAGGGGACTGGAAACACCATATATTTT. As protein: CASGFEGTGNTIYF.

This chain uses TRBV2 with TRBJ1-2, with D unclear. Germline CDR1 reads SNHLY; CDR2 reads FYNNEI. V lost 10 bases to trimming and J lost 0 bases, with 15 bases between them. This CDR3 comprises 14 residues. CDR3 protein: CATIQTLANYGYTF. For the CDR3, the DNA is TGTGCCACAATTCAGACGTTAGCTAACTATGGCTACACCTTC.

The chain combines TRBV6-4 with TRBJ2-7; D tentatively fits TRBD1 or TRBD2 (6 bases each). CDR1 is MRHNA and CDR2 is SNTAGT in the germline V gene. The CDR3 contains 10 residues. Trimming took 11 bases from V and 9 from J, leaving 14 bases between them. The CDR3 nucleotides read TGTGCCCTAACGGGGGCAGGGCAGTACTTC. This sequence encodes CALTGAGQYF.

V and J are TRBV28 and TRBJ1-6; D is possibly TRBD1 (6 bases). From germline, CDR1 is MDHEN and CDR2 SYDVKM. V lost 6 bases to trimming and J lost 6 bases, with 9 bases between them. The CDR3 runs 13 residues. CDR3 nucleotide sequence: TGTGCCAGCAGAAGGGACACTAATTCACCCCTCCACTTT. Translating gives CASRRDTNSPLHF. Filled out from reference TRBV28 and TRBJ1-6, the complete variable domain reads DVKVTQSSRYLVKRTGEKVFLECVQDMDHENMFWYRQDPGLGLRLIYFSYDVKMKEKGDIPEGYSVSREKKERFSLILESASTNQTSMYLCASRRDTNSPLHFGNGTRLTVT.

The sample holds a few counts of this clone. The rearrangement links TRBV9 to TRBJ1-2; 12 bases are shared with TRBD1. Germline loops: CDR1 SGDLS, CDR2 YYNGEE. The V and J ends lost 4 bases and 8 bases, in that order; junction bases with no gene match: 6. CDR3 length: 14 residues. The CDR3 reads CASSSGTGGQGYTF. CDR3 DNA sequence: TGTGCCAGCAGCTCCGGGACAGGGGGCCAGGGCTACACCTTC.

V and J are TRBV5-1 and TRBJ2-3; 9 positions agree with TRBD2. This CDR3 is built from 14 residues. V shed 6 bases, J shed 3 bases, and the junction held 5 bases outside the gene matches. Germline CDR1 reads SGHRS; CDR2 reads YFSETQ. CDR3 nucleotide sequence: TGCGCCAGCAAGGCGGGGGGGCTAACAGATACGCAGTATTTT. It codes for CASKAGGLTDTQYF.

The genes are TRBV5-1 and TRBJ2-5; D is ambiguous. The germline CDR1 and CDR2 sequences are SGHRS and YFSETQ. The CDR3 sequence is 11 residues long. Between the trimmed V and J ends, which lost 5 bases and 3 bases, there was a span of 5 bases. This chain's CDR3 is CASRKEETQYF. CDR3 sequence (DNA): TGCGCCAGCAGGAAGGAAGAGACCCAGTACTTC.

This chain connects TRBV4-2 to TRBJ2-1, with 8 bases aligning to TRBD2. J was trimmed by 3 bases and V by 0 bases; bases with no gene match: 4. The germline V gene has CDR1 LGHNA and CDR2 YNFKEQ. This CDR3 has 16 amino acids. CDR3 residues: CASSQEGSGDYNEQFF. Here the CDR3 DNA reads TGTGCCAGCAGCCAAGAGGGTAGCGGGGACTACAATGAGCAGTTCTTC.